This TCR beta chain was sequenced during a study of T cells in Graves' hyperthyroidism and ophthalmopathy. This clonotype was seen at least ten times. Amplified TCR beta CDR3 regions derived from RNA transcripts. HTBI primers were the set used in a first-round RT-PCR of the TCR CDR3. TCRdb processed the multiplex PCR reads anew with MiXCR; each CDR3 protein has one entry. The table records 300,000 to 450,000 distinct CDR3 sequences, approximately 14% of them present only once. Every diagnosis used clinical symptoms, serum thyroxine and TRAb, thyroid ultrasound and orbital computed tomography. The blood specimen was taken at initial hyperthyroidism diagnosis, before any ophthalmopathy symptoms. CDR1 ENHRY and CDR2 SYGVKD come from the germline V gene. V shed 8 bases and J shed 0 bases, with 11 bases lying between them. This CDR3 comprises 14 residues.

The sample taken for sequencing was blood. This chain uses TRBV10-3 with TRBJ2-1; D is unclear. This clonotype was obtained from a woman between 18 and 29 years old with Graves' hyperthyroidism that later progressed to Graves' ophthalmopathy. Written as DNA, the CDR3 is TGTGCCATCGGCTCACCTGTCTCCTACAATGAGCAGTTCTTC. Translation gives CAIGSPVSYNEQFF.